This entry lists 9 T cell receptor beta chains sequenced from one sample in a study of blood T cells in healthy people across ages. Next came a second PCR, run for about 6 to 12 cycles, which used a sample-barcoded 5' primer along with a J-beta primer mix. TCRdb passed the 5' RACE reads through MiXCR, listing each CDR3 protein once. This repertoire shows around 1,500,000 distinct CDR3 sequences, approximately 28% found once; its top ten account for 7% to 9%. The sequenced sample was blood. The origin of the receptors is a woman aged 30 to 39 in good health.

The rearrangement uses TRBV18 and TRBJ2-1, with TRBD2 identical over 9 bases. CDR1 KGHSH and CDR2 LQKENI come from the germline V gene. J gave up 8 bases and V 3 bases, and 5 bases lay outside the gene matches. The CDR3 sequence is 14 residues long. The CDR3 region has the DNA TGTGCCAGCTCACCCGTGGCGGGGGGGTATGAGCAGTTCTTC. It specifies CASSPVAGGYEQFF.

This clonotype turned up a few times. CDR3 protein: CSAFLYQETQYF. The CDR3, as DNA: TGCAGTGCTTTTTTGTACCAAGAGACCCAGTACTTC. The V gene is TRBV20-1, the J gene TRBJ2-5; no firm D call. Germline values: CDR1 DFQATT, CDR2 SNEGSKA (reference sequence). V lost 5 bases and J lost 0, with 7 bases in between. The CDR3 spans 12 residues.

The rearrangement joins TRBV6-6 to TRBJ1-5; 7 nucleotides align to TRBD1. From germline, CDR1 is MNHNY and CDR2 SVGAGI (reference sequence). The V and J ends lost 7 bases and 4 bases, in that order; junction bases with no gene match: 10. The CDR3 is 15 amino acids. CDR3 bases: TGTGCCAGCAACCCCGGGACAGCGAGGAATCAGCCCCAGCATTTT. Its protein is CASNPGTARNQPQHF.

This clonotype was seen more than once but under ten times. The rearrangement uses TRBV3-1 and TRBJ2-6; D not resolved. Germline CDR1 and CDR2: LGHDT and YNNKEL (reference sequence). The length of the CDR3 is 15 residues. Trimming left V 3 bases short and J 0 bases short, with 6 bases between. The CDR3 loop reads CASSHLYSGANVLTF. For the CDR3, the DNA is TGTGCCAGCAGCCATTTGTACTCTGGGGCCAACGTCCTGACTTTC.

This clonotype was found many times. The chain carries TRBV4-2 and TRBJ2-4; D unresolved. Germline V CDR1 and CDR2: LGHNA, YNFKEQ. The CDR3 spans 16 residues. The V end lost 5 bases, the J end lost 0 bases, and 14 bases lay between the germline ends. CDR3 residues: CASSSHGQIAKNIQYF. CDR3 DNA sequence: TGTGCCAGCAGCTCCCACGGCCAAATAGCCAAAAACATTCAGTACTTC.

A remark on this clonotype: This may arise from a read error, as a much more abundant clone is one base away. V and J are TRBV7-2 and TRBJ2-4; 13 nucleotides align to TRBD2. The J call may be incorrect, as the DNA end agrees better with TRBJ2-7. The CDR3 sequence is 15 residues long. The germline CDR1 and CDR2 sequences are SGHTA and FQGNSA. The CDR3 reads CAGSSGLAGVDEQYF. The CDR3 coding sequence is TGTGCCGGCAGTTCTGGACTAGCGGGAGTGGACGAGCAGTACTTC.

This clonotype was detected only a few times. Sequence at one end of the junction differs from germline and may be a read error. The V call is TRBV5-1, the J call TRBJ2-7, with D perhaps TRBD1 or TRBD2 (6 bases each). The germline V gene has CDR1 SGHRS and CDR2 YFSETQ. The CDR3 totals 16 residues. CDR3 coding DNA: TGCGCCAGCAGCGAAGGAGGGGGGAGGTCTTCCTACGAGCGGTACTTC. It is translated as CASSEGGGRSSYERYF.

This clonotype was counted a few times. The chain is built from TRBV5-1 and TRBJ2-7; 9 nucleotides line up with TRBD2. Germline V gene lookup returns CDR1 SGHRS and CDR2 YFSETQ. The V and J ends lost 4 bases and 3 bases, in that order; junction bases with no gene match: 5. The CDR3 extends over 14 amino acids. The CDR3 protein is CASSISGGGYEQYF. CDR3 DNA sequence: TGCGCCAGCAGCATTAGCGGGGGAGGCTACGAGCAGTACTTC.

The chain has TRBV7-2 and TRBJ2-7, with a possible D match to TRBD2 (5 bases). V gave up 5 bases and J gave up 1 base, with 15 bases separating them. The germline gives CDR1 SGHTA, CDR2 FQGNSA. This CDR3 comprises 15 residues. The CDR3 coding sequence is TGTGCCAGCAGCCCTAGCAGGACCTCATCCTACGAGCAGTACTTC. It yields the protein CASSPSRTSSYEQYF.